This T cell receptor (beta chain) appears in the sequencing data of a study of cytomegalovirus exposure and HLA in healthy donors. Findings and limits, study-wide: An analysis done earlier found most TCR beta V segments productive about 87% or about 30% of the time. When analyzed later, a missense DCLRE1C variant was found to be linked to TCR beta V- and J-gene trimming.

Germline lookup yields CDR1 SGHNT and CDR2 YYREEE (reference sequence). The ends were cut back, 0 bases at V and 13 bases at J, with 13 bases in the middle. The CDR3 is made up of 12 amino acids. Comment on this clone: The antigen is unknown.

The PCR was carried out with 60 Vbeta primers and 13 Jbeta primers. The table came from immunoSEQ multiplex PCR; TCRdb's copy has only in-frame clones and leaves some out. The data show under 150,000 clones, over 65% seen once. The source is a man in his forties in good health and CMV-seropositive. V and J are TRBV5-4 and TRBJ2-5; tentative D call: TRBD2 (6 bases). Sequencing was performed on PBMCs. Written as DNA, the CDR3 is TGTGCCAGCAGCTTGGATCGGGGGACGCTGTACTTC. This codes for CASSLDRGTLYF.